Shown below are 16 T cell receptor beta chains from a single sample sequenced in a study of blood T cell repertoires in COVID-19 (dated by TCRdb to 2018 to 2021). Libraries were prepared through the immunoSEQ multiplex PCR assay. The immuneACCESS repertoire file appears here via TCRdb, limited to in-frame rearrangements. These files lack a portion of the clones; in checked studies, under half of the deficit traces to unresolved V genes, and the cause of the others is not known. This sample gives approximately 190,000 clones in total; around 80% of them show up just once. Around an eighth of the sample is held by the ten biggest clonotypes. Sequenced input: peripheral blood. The receptor source for this set is a man aged 25-45 years with active or convalescent COVID-19.

J is TRBJ2-3 and V is TRBV11-3; the match to TRBD2 covers 13 bases. V gave up 3 bases and J gave up 4 bases; unmatched junction bases: 16. Germline V gene sequence: CDR1 SGHNT, CDR2 YENEEA. The CDR3 runs to 20 residues. The CDR3 here is CASSFAGTSGETTSADTQYF. The CDR3 DNA sequence: TGTGCCAGCAGCTTCGCCGGGACTAGCGGGGAGACCACCTCCGCAGATACGCAGTATTTT.

The chain combines TRBV6-1 with TRBJ2-7; the match to TRBD1 covers 7 bases. J gave up 9 bases and V 3 bases, and 11 bases lay outside the gene matches. This CDR3 comprises 14 residues. Germline V gene lookup returns CDR1 MNHNS and CDR2 SASEGT. CDR3 coding DNA: TGTGCCAGCAGTGACGTGAAGGGGGCGCCCAGGCAGTACGTC. This codes for CASSDVKGAPRQYV.

The V call is TRBV14, the J call TRBJ1-4; D gene uncertain. Germline V lookup: CDR1 SGHDN, CDR2 FVKESK. V was pared by 1 base and J by 7 bases, with 7 bases between. CDR3 length: 13 amino acids. The CDR3 coding sequence is TGTGCCAGCAGCCAAGGCGCCATTGAAAAACTGTTTTTT. It is translated as CASSQGAIEKLFF.

This sequence joins TRBV20-1 and TRBJ1-5; no firm D call. The CDR3 spans 15 residues. V lost 3 bases, J lost 0 bases, and 12 bases lay in between. Germline CDR1 DFQATT, CDR2 SNEGSKA (reference sequence). DNA of the CDR3: TGCAGTGCTAGTTACGGTGATTATAGCAATCAGCCCCAGCATTTT. Its translation: CSASYGDYSNQPQHF.

The gene calls are TRBV28 and TRBJ1-1; no definite D call. V shed 8 bases and J shed 1 base, with 17 bases lying between them. This CDR3 region has 15 residues. Germline values: CDR1 MDHEN, CDR2 SYDVKM. The CDR3 region is CASLLRGRANTEAFF. The DNA for the CDR3 is TGTGCCAGCCTCTTACGCGGGAGGGCGAACACTGAAGCTTTCTTT.

This chain links TRBV6-5 with TRBJ2-1, with a weak D call TRBD1 (7 bases). The V gene's germline CDR1 is MNHEY and CDR2 SVGAGI. This CDR3 region has 14 residues. V lost 8 bases and J lost 3, with 14 bases in between. DNA for the CDR3: TGTGCCAGCTCTGCGCGGGACAGCTACAATGAGCAGTTCTTC. It codes for CASSARDSYNEQFF.

This rearrangement joins TRBV9 to TRBJ1-2; D perhaps matches TRBD1 (5 bases). V lost 0 bases to trimming and J lost 3 bases, with 15 bases between them. The CDR3 length is 16 residues. In germline, CDR1 is SGDLS, CDR2 YYNGEE. As DNA, the CDR3 is TGTGCCAGCAGCGTAGCCCGTTCCACAGGCGACTATGGCTACACCTTC. This sequence encodes CASSVARSTGDYGYTF. The variable domain in full, completed from reference TRBV9 and TRBJ1-2, reads DSGVTQTPKHLITATGQRVTLRCSPRSGDLSVYWYQQSLDQGLQFLIQYYNGEERAKGNILERFSAQQFPDLHSELNLSSLELGDSALYFCASSVARSTGDYGYTFGSGTRLTVV.

Here the CDR3 reads CASSEGAQTNQPQHF. Here the CDR3 DNA reads TGTGCCAGCAGTGAAGGGGCGCAGACCAATCAGCCCCAGCATTTT. The chain combines TRBV2 with TRBJ1-5; unclear D gene. The V gene lost 1 base and the J gene lost 3 bases, with 10 bases spanning the gap. Germline V gene data show CDR1 as SNHLY and CDR2 as FYNNEI. CDR3 length equals 15 residues.

The chain's CDR3 is CASSQQKNTEAFF. CDR3 DNA: TGCGCCAGCAGCCAACAGAAGAACACTGAAGCTTTCTTT. V usage is TRBV4-3 and J usage is TRBJ1-1; D gene uncertain. The CDR3 is made up of 13 amino acids. Germline V CDR1 and CDR2: LGHNA, YSLEER. V gave up 2 bases and J gave up 1 base, with 5 bases separating them.

The gene calls are TRBV18 and TRBJ2-7, with 8 bases matching TRBD2. The CDR3 spans 17 residues. CDR1 is KGHSH and CDR2 is LQKENI in the germline V gene. J was trimmed by 0 bases and V by 3 bases; bases with no gene match: 10. The CDR3 nucleotides read TGTGCCAGCTCACCGCCGACGGGGGGGGCTAACTCCTACGAGCAGTACTTC. This gives the protein CASSPPTGGANSYEQYF.

This chain links TRBV7-9 with TRBJ2-1, with 10 bases fitting TRBD1. From germline, CDR1 is SEHNR and CDR2 FQNEAQ (reference sequence). The CDR3 is 17 residues long. V was pared by 0 bases and J by 5 bases, with 7 bases of the junction left unmatched. CDR3 protein: CASSLADRGEWDNEQFF. CDR3 coding DNA: TGTGCCAGCAGCTTAGCGGACAGGGGGGAGTGGGACAATGAGCAGTTCTTC.

V and J are TRBV19 and TRBJ1-5, with D unclear. The CDR3 sequence is 14 residues long. The V gene's germline CDR1 is LNHDA and CDR2 SQIVND (reference sequence). Trimming took 6 bases from V and 4 from J, leaving 13 bases between them. This CDR3 reads CASSGEMGNQPQHF. CDR3 DNA: TGTGCCAGTAGCGGGGAGATGGGTAATCAGCCCCAGCATTTT.

This clone was observed a handful of times. V usage is TRBV27 and J usage is TRBJ2-1; perhaps TRBD2 as D (6 bases). Trimming took 1 base from V and 1 from J, leaving 23 bases between them. The CDR3 has 20 residues. The germline V gene encodes CDR1 MNHEY and CDR2 SMNVEV (reference sequence). This CDR3 is CASSLWNKGPAEGSYNEQFF. Here the CDR3 DNA reads TGTGCCAGCAGTTTATGGAATAAGGGACCCGCGGAGGGGTCCTACAATGAGCAGTTCTTC.

This clone was recorded a few times. J is TRBJ2-3 and V is TRBV5-1; 8 bases are a match to TRBD2. CDR1 and CDR2 from the germline V gene are SGHRS and YFSETQ. J was trimmed by 1 base and V by 0 bases; bases with no gene match: 1. The CDR3 is 15 residues long. CDR3 amino acids: CASSLVSGGTDTQYF. In DNA form, the CDR3 reads TGCGCCAGCAGCTTGGTTAGCGGGGGCACAGATACGCAGTATTTT.

This sequence joins TRBV21-1 and TRBJ2-6; the table's D call, TRBD1, was not checked against the DNA. TRBV21-1 is termed a pseudogene. This CDR3 contains 18 residues. The CDR3 nucleotides read TGTGCCAGCAGCATTCAAAGGCAGGGGGTTTCGGGGGCCAACGTCCTGACTTTC. Protein sequence: CASSIQRQGVSGANVLTF.

The chain combines TRBV7-8 with TRBJ2-1; 13 bases map to TRBD2. This CDR3 contains 17 residues. Germline V gene lookup returns CDR1 SGHVS and CDR2 FQNEAQ. V was pared by 3 bases and J by 8 bases, with 10 bases of the junction left unmatched. The CDR3 coding sequence is TGTGCCAGCAGCTTTGGACTAGCGGGAGTCTTGTCCCATGAGCAGTTCTTC. Translating it yields CASSFGLAGVLSHEQFF.